This T cell receptor beta chain was retrieved from a study of HIV-infected patients and healthy controls (dated by TCRdb to the mid-2010s). The library came from 5' RACE. The sequencer was an Illumina MiSeq. The public sequencing data were trimmed at Q25 with fastp and processed into clonotypes with MiXCR by TCRdb, which kept only in-frame beta chains. Rows are unified per CDR3 protein, each entry keeping the most common DNA and genes. In this sample the table shows approximately 64,000 distinct CDR3 sequences, approximately 21% of which occur a single time. The ten largest clones represent over 1.1% of the sample. With respect to this clonotype: The antigen it binds to is not known. One base away there is no much larger clone; base qualities are not given.

From its cysteine to its phenylalanine, the CDR3 spans 15 amino acids. The read is trimmed to its CDR3 DNA, 45 bases read in frame from base 1. CDR1 MNHNY and CDR2 SVGAGI were looked up in the germline V gene (reference sequence). Cut back by 2 bases and 3 bases, the V and J ends lie 14 bases apart. The sequence derives from a human donor in good health. Sequencing was done on a sample of CD4+ T cells from blood. The rearrangement combines TRBV6-6 with TRBJ2-7; no D gene is confidently identified. Here is the DNA: TGTGCCAGCAGTTACGGTCGCCGCGACCACTACGAGCAGTACTTC. It encodes CASSYGRRDHYEQYF.